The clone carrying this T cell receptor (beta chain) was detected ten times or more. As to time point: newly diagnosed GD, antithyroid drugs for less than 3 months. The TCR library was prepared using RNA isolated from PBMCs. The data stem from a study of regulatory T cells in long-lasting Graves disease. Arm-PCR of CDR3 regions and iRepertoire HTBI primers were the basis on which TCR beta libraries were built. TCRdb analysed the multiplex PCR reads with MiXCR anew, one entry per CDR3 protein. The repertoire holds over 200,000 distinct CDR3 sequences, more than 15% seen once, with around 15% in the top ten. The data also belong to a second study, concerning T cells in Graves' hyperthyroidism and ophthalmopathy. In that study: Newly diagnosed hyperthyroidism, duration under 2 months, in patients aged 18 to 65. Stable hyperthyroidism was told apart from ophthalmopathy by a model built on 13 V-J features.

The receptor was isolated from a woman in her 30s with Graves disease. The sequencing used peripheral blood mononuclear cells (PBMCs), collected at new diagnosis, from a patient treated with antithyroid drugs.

The CDR3: CASSSDRGDYGYTF. Here the CDR3 DNA reads TGCGCCAGCAGCTCCGACAGGGGGGACTATGGCTACACCTTC. This chain connects TRBV5-1 to TRBJ1-2; 9 bases line up with TRBD1. The CDR3 sequence is 14 residues long. Germline V CDR1 and CDR2: SGHRS, YFSETQ. With V trimmed by 3 bases and J by 3 bases, 3 bases remained unmatched.